The sequence of this T cell receptor beta chain was determined in a study of shared clonotypes between healthy human individuals. Only in-frame clones appear in the TCRdb table, and some are missing; sequencing was by immunoSEQ multiplex PCR. Among 2 million to 3 million clones listed, just over 90% were seen once. The CDR3 is 17 amino acids. Germline values: CDR1 SEHNR, CDR2 FQNEAQ (reference sequence). With respect to this clone: At one end, the junction sequence differs from germline, possibly due to a read error.

The chain links TRBV7-9 to TRBJ1-6; 7 positions agree with TRBD1. Sequenced: naive CD4+ T cells sorted from blood. The subset is: CD45RA+ positively selected. The TCR sequence derives from a man between 18 and 29 years old in good health. The CDR3 nucleotides read TGTGCCAGCAGCTTCGGGACAGTGAGCTCCTATAATTCACCCTTCCACTTT. Amino acids: CASSFGTVSSYNSPFHF.